Following are 8 T cell receptor beta chains from one sample sequenced in a study of T cells after yellow fever vaccination. MiXCR, run by TCRdb on the 5' RACE reads, gives a single entry per CDR3 protein. The sample consists of approximately 250,000 distinct CDR3 sequences, approximately 3.5% of them appearing once. Material: PBMCs, obtained 15 days after the yellow fever booster vaccination. These receptors were collected from a man between 18 and 29 years old who received the YFV17D yellow fever vaccine.

This clonotype was recorded at least ten times. This chain uses TRBV4-3 with TRBJ2-3; 12 bases match TRBD2. CDR1 is LGHNA and CDR2 is YSLEER in the germline V gene. This CDR3 contains 16 residues. V was pared by 3 bases and J by 8 bases, with 9 bases of the junction left unmatched. In DNA form, the CDR3 reads TGCGCCAGCAGCCAGTCAATACCGGGACTAGCGGGTACGCAGTATTTT. The encoded protein is CASSQSIPGLAGTQYF.

This clonotype was detected only a few times. The CDR3 DNA sequence: TGTGCCAGCAGAAACGGAGGGGGGGGCGGGGAGCTGTTTTTT. Amino acids: CASRNGGGGGELFF. The V gene is TRBV28, the J gene TRBJ2-2, with D perhaps matching TRBD2 (7 bases). CDR1 MDHEN and CDR2 SYDVKM come from the germline V gene. V was clipped by 6 bases and J by 7 bases, with 15 bases between them. CDR3 size: 14 residues.

There are many counts of this clonotype. The rearrangement uses TRBV6-5 and TRBJ1-2, with D unclear. The ends were cut back, 2 bases at V and 2 bases at J, with 6 bases in the middle. The germline V gene encodes CDR1 MNHEY and CDR2 SVGAGI. The CDR3 is 13 amino acids. DNA of the CDR3: TGTGCCAGCAGTTACGACCAGAACTATGGCTACACCTTC. Amino acid sequence: CASSYDQNYGYTF.

This clonotype came up many times. The chain couples TRBV19 to TRBJ1-1, with TRBD1 matching over 9 bases. The length of the CDR3 is 15 residues. Germline trimming cut 4 bases from V and 1 base from J; bases unmatched to any gene: 4. CDR1 and CDR2 from the germline V gene are LNHDA and SQIVND (reference sequence). This chain's CDR3 is CASSKLQGANTEAFF. CDR3 bases: TGTGCCAGTAGTAAATTACAGGGGGCGAACACTGAAGCTTTCTTT.

There are a few counts of this clonotype. The chain couples TRBV11-3 to TRBJ2-1; 9 bases line up with TRBD2. The CDR3 is 15 residues long. Unmatched junction bases numbered 9, after V lost 5 bases and J lost 7 bases. Germline loops: CDR1 SGHNT, CDR2 YENEEA. In nucleotides, the CDR3 is TGTGCCAGCAGCCCGGGCGGGGGGGCTCAGAATGAGCAGTTCTTC. Its protein product is CASSPGGGAQNEQFF.

Many counts were recorded for this clonotype. The chain is built from TRBV6-2 or TRBV6-3 and TRBJ2-3, with 13 bases identical to TRBD2. Germline CDR1 MNHEY, CDR2 SVGEGT. Losses at the gene ends were 5 bases for V and 3 bases for J; bases not matched to a gene: 11. The CDR3 contains 18 residues. The CDR3 loop is CASSPFRLAGGLTDTQYF. DNA for the CDR3: TGTGCCAGCAGTCCGTTTAGACTAGCGGGAGGACTGACAGATACGCAGTATTTT.

This clonotype was counted between two and nine times. The gene calls are TRBV6-4 and TRBJ1-1; D perhaps matches TRBD1 (5 bases). The CDR3 sequence is 13 residues long. Trimming removed 2 bases at V and 2 bases at J, with 6 bases between. Per the germline V gene, CDR1 is MRHNA and CDR2 is SNTAGT. CDR3 residues: CASSDRDNTEAFF. The CDR3 bases are TGTGCCAGCAGTGACCGGGACAACACTGAAGCTTTCTTT.

This clonotype has a count of ten or more. The chain recombines TRBV18 with TRBJ1-1; no clear D. V was cut by 3 bases and J by 3 bases, with 17 bases left in between. Germline CDR1 KGHSH, CDR2 LQKENI. This CDR3 spans 16 amino acids. The CDR3 bases are TGTGCCAGCTCACCGGCAGGAGGAGGGTCTTACACTGAAGCTTTCTTT. Protein sequence: CASSPAGGGSYTEAFF. Using reference TRBV18 and TRBJ1-1 for the parts outside the CDR3, the full variable domain is NAGVMQNPRHLVRRRGQEARLRCSPMKGHSHVYWYRQLPEEGLKFMVYLQKENIIDESGMPKERFSAEFPKEGPSILRIQQVVRGDSAAYFCASSPAGGGSYTEAFFGQGTRLTVV.